This T cell receptor (beta chain) stems from a study of T cell responses to AZD1222 COVID-19 vaccine. About this clone itself: The antigen remains unidentified.

Study-level results: Most donors were white British, females outnumbered males, and clonal diversity was possibly underestimated. After the peak T cell response, and only then, were repertoires sampled. Distributed over spike, vaccine-associated CD4 TCRs predominated at 160-218 and 743-854. The study found Spike-specific TCR breadth and depth rose after two AZD1222 doses.

J was trimmed by 2 bases and V by 10 bases; bases with no gene match: 11. The CDR3 runs 16 residues. Germline values: CDR1 MDHEN, CDR2 SYDVKM. Measured with immunoSEQ multiplex PCR; TCRdb has only the in-frame clones, and not every one. The top ten clones hold around 1.5% of a sample with about 97,000 clones, roughly 84% of them seen once. This TCR came from an adult in good health. The chain is built from TRBV28 and TRBJ1-5; 10 bases are a match to TRBD1. Source: peripheral blood, taken on day 0 of AZD1222 vaccination. The CDR3 bases are TGTGCCACCGGGGACAGGGGAGGTTGGGGCAATCAGCCCCAGCATTTT. It encodes CATGDRGGWGNQPQHF.